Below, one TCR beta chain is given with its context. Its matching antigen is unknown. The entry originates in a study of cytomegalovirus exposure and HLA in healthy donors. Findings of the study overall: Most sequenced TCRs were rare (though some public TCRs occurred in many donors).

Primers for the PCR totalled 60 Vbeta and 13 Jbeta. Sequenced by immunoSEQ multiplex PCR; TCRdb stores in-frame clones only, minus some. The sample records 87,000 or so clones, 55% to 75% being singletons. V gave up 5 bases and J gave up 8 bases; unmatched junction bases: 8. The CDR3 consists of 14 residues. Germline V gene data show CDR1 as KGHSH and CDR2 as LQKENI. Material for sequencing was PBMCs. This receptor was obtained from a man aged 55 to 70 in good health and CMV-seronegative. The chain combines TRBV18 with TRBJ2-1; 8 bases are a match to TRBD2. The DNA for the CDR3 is TGTGCCAGCTCATCAAGGACTAGCTCCGATGAGCAGTTCTTC. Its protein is CASSSRTSSDEQFF.